The rows below give T cell receptor beta chains drawn from one sample of a study of blood T cell repertoires in COVID-19. Sequenced by immunoSEQ multiplex PCR; TCRdb stores in-frame clones only, minus some. Of more than 350,000 clones in the sample, roughly 88% were seen once. The specimen sequenced was PBMCs or T cells enriched from blood (not recorded which). These receptors originate from a woman under 30 who had been exposed to COVID-19. Both conserved end residues are part of each CDR3. A D gene is named only where the DNA matches it firmly. Clone size is given for some rows only: seen once, a few or many times, or a class if the clone is expanded.

clone_size	j_call	v_call	d_call	cdr3_aa	cdr3_nt
NA	TRBJ2-5	TRBV5-1	NA	CASSLMADQETQYF	TGCGCCAGCAGCTTGATGGCAGATCAAGAGACCCAGTACTTC
NA	TRBJ2-3	TRBV9	TRBD1	CASSVRDRTLPTDTQYF	TGTGCCAGCAGCGTGCGGGACAGGACCCTGCCCACAGATACGCAGTATTTT
NA	TRBJ2-3	TRBV7-2	NA	CASSLEHTDTQYF	TGTGCCAGCAGCTTAGAACACACAGATACGCAGTATTTT
NA	TRBJ2-2	TRBV10-2	NA	CASSPTTSNTGELFF	TGCGCCAGCAGTCCGACGACTAGTAACACCGGGGAGCTGTTTTTT
NA	TRBJ2-7	TRBV6-5	TRBD2	CASYPSGSIYEQYF	TGTGCCAGCTATCCTAGCGGGAGTATCTACGAGCAGTACTTC
NA	TRBJ2-5	TRBV28	TRBD1	CAAKQGAGETQYF	TGTGCCGCGAAACAGGGGGCGGGAGAGACCCAGTACTTC
NA	TRBJ1-6	TRBV6-5	NA	CAASLTADSPLHF	TGTGCCGCCTCCCTCACAGCCGATTCACCCCTCCACTTT
NA	TRBJ1-1	TRBV7-2	NA	CASSLVGGGNTEAFF	TGTGCCAGCAGCTTAGTCGGGGGAGGGAACACTGAAGCTTTCTTT
NA	TRBJ2-7	TRBV3-1/TRBV3-2	NA	CASSQRDKPPYEQYF	TGTGCCAGCAGCCAACGGGACAAGCCGCCCTACGAGCAGTACTTC
NA	TRBJ2-7	TRBV4-2	TRBD1	CASSPGQGMYEQYF	TGTGCCAGCAGCCCGGGACAGGGGATGTACGAGCAGTACTTC
few	TRBJ1-2	TRBV28	NA	CASSSSGAGMAYGYTF	TGTGCCAGCAGTTCCTCGGGAGCGGGGATGGCCTATGGCTACACCTTC
NA	TRBJ1-6	TRBV12-1	NA	CASSRIQGLNSPLHF	TGTGCCAGCAGCAGAATACAGGGTCTCAATTCACCCCTCCACTTT
once	TRBJ2-6	TRBV10-3	NA	CAISVQGSGANVLTF	TGTGCCATCAGTGTCCAGGGCTCTGGGGCCAACGTCCTGACTTTC
NA	TRBJ1-2	TRBV7-3	NA	CASSLASYGYTF	TGTGCCAGCAGCTTAGCTAGCTATGGCTACACCTTC
NA	TRBJ2-5	TRBV7-2	NA	CASSSKETQYF	TGTGCCAGCAGCTCTAAAGAGACCCAGTACTTC
NA	TRBJ1-2	TRBV6-5	TRBD1	CASSYSGGQGVGGYTF	TGTGCCAGCAGTTACTCGGGGGGACAGGGGGTTGGCGGCTACACCTTC
NA	TRBJ1-6	TRBV18	TRBD1	CASSPGQGNSPLHF	TGTGCCAGCTCACCCGGACAGGGTAACTCACCCCTCCACTTT
NA	TRBJ1-2	TRBV3-1/TRBV3-2	NA	CASSRERGFEYGYTF	TGTGCCAGCAGCAGGGAAAGGGGGTTTGAGTATGGCTACACCTTC
NA	TRBJ2-1	TRBV10-3	TRBD1	CAISETGDPNNEQFF	TGTGCCATCAGTGAGACAGGGGACCCTAACAATGAGCAGTTCTTC
NA	TRBJ2-1	TRBV5-1	TRBD2	CASSLAVVAGAQQFF	TGCGCCAGCAGCTTGGCCGTAGTAGCGGGGGCCCAGCAGTTCTTC
NA	TRBJ1-5	TRBV27	TRBD1	CASRSRGLGQPQHF	TGTGCCAGCAGAAGCAGGGGGTTAGGTCAGCCCCAGCATTTT
NA	TRBJ1-2	TRBV29-1	TRBD1	CSVESVLGGSSNYGYTF	TGCAGCGTTGAATCCGTCTTAGGGGGCAGCTCTAACTATGGCTACACCTTC
NA	TRBJ2-7	TRBV4-1	NA	CASSQDRGTPYEQYF	TGCGCCAGCAGCCAAGATCGAGGGACTCCCTACGAGCAGTACTTC
NA	TRBJ2-5	TRBV25-1	NA	CASSDWTVETQYF	TGTGCCAGCAGTGACTGGACAGTCGAGACCCAGTACTTC
NA	TRBJ2-3	TRBV4-1	TRBD2	CASSQGEREVTLSTDTQYF	TGCGCCAGCAGCCAAGGGGAGCGGGAGGTGACCCTTAGCACAGATACGCAGTATTTT
NA	TRBJ1-6	TRBV15	TRBD1	CATSRKGAGLGSPLHF	TGTGCCACCAGCAGAAAGGGGGCGGGTTTGGGTTCACCCCTCCACTTT
NA	TRBJ2-7	TRBV27	NA	CASSPRGGGRSEQYF	TGTGCCAGCAGTCCTCGTGGGGGCGGGAGAAGCGAGCAGTACTTC
NA	TRBJ2-2	TRBV5-1	NA	CASSFYSGELFF	TGCGCCAGCAGCTTTTATTCCGGGGAGCTGTTTTTT
NA	TRBJ1-5	TRBV6-5	NA	CASSYSSARLNQPQHF	TGTGCCAGCAGTTACTCTTCGGCCAGGTTAAATCAGCCCCAGCATTTT